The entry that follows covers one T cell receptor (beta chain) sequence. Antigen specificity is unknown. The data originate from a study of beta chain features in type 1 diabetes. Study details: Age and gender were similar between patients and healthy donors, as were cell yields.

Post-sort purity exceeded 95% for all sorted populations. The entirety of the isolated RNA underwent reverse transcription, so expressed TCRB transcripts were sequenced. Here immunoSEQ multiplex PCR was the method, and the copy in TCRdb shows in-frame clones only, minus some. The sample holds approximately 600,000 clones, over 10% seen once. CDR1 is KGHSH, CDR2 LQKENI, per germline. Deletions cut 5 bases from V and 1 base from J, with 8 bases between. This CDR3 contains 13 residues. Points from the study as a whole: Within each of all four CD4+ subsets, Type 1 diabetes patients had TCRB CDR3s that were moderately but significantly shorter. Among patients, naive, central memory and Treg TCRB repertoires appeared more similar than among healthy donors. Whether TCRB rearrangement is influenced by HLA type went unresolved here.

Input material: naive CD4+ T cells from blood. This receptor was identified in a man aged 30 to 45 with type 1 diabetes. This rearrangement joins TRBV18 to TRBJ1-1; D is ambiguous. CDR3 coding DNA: TGTGCCAGCTCAGAGACCCAGAACACTGAAGCTTTCTTT. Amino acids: CASSETQNTEAFF.